This TCR beta chain emerged from a study of T cell clonality in common variable immunodeficiency. Blood came from CVID subjects not ill and not taking immunomodulatory or immunosuppressive medication. This clone was found many times. Its antigen is unknown. The CDR3 is cut off 3 residues early in the read; its end comes from the germline J gene. CVID and control samples used equivalent genomic DNA input. Repertoires were generated with immunoSEQ multiplex PCR, while TCRdb's copy carries only in-frame clones and drops some. Singletons are absent from the sample, which has about 30,000 clones. V shed 5 bases and J shed 2 bases, with 7 bases lying between them. The length of the CDR3 is 12 residues. The V gene's germline CDR1 is KGHSH and CDR2 LQKENI. Study-level points and caveats: In common variable immunodeficiency, TCR beta chains reportedly carried fewer deletions and N-nucleotide insertions. CVID subjects had higher TCRbeta clonality than healthy controls, most marked in about a third. Patient heterogeneity in the CVID cohort limited correlations between repertoire features and clinical complications.

V is TRBV18 and J is TRBJ2-7; a possible D gene is TRBD1 (5 bases). The sample consisted of peripheral blood mononuclear cells. This TCR was recovered from a human donor with common variable immunodeficiency. The sequenced CDR3 bases are TGTGCCAGCTCAAAGACAGCCTACGAG. Its protein product is CASSKTAYE. The full CDR3 reads CASSKTAYEQYF.